This entry concerns a single TCR beta chain. This clonotype was seen a few times. Its antigen is unknown. No quality values exist for individual bases; no much larger clone is one base distant. TCR beta repertoires were profiled from peripheral blood of about a dozen young patients with multiple sclerosis to demonstrate the VDJtools post-analysis software. The patients with multiple sclerosis were children and adolescents between 6 and 15 years of age. These data belong to a study of post-analysis software for immune sequencing data (dated by TCRdb to about 2015). Notes on the research overall: The recorded disease courses included relapsing-remitting, secondary progressive and progressive-relapsing multiple sclerosis, and some patients had no subtype annotation. A subset of samples was prepared in parallel using single-end sample barcoding, then pooled and co-amplified after Illumina adapter ligation. The patient repertoires were compared against 11 previously published healthy control repertoires obtained from donors aged roughly 6 to 25 years. Points the paper makes about the study in general: Direct clustering with F measure revealed strong co-clustering of samples prepared in the same batch, which led to a batch-effect correction. Significantly higher frequencies in patients than in controls were found for about 5 TRBV segments, including TRBV5-6, TRBV5-1 and TRBV20-1. The multiple sclerosis patient group was slightly younger than the control group. Multiple sclerosis patients had significantly lower normalized Chao1 diversity than controls, a result that suggests substantial peripheral T-cell clonal expansion.

Preparation of the library involved PCR. The data were produced on an Illumina HiSeq 2500. To reduce PCR and sequencing biases, unique molecular identifiers were incorporated into the TCR beta cDNA libraries. About 500,000 cDNA molecules were obtained for every 1 to 10 million input T cells, so each molecule roughly corresponded to one T cell. Patient libraries were prepared and sequenced with the same protocol used for the earlier healthy control dataset. Samples belonging to the same batch were prepared together, multiplexed and sequenced on a shared HiSeq lane. As for the authors' bioinformatics: Raw barcoded reads were processed with MIGEC, discarding single-read molecular identifier groups before consensus assembly and CDR3 extraction. VDJtools was used for post-analysis of the clonotype tables, with diversity normalized by down-sampling every dataset to the smallest sample size. In repertoire overlap clustering, CDR3 amino acid sequences, but not nucleotide sequences, were matched to correct batch-related cross-sample contamination. TCRdb took the public reads, trimmed them with fastp at Q25, ran MiXCR for clone calling and kept in-frame beta chains. Rows matching on CDR3 protein sequence are summarized as one entry with the most common DNA and genes. In this record, the V and J calls reflect TCRdb's handling and not the investigators' own analysis. The sample data list just over 250,000 distinct CDR3 sequences, and 36% of these were observed just once. The top ten clonotypes cover around 4.8% of the sample.

Its CDR3 holds 13 amino acids, cysteine through phenylalanine. Solely the CDR3 DNA is kept, with 39 bases framed from the first base. CDR1 and CDR2 are read off the germline V gene (reference sequence) as DFQATT and SNEGSKA. Trimming costs V 0 bases and J 1 base, and their ends lie 6 bases apart. The sequenced sample was blood. Recombination joined TRBV20-1 with TRBJ1-1, with no confident D gene call. The source is a girl aged 5 to 17 with multiple sclerosis. The bases are TGCAGTGCTAGAGACCCAGAGAACACTGAAGCTTTCTTT. This yields the protein CSARDPENTEAFF.